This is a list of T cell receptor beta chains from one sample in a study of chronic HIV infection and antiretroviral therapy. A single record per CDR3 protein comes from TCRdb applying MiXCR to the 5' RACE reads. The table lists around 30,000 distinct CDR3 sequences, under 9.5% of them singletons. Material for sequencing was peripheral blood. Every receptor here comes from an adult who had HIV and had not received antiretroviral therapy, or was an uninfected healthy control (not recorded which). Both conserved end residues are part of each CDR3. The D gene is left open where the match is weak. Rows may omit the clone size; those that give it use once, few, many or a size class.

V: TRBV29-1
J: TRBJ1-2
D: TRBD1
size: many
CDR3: CSVTGGGKDYGYTF
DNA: TGCAGCGTGACAGGGGGCGGAAAGGACTATGGCTACACCTTC

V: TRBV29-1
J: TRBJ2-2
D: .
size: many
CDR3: CSVTFNTGELFF
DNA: TGCAGCGTTACTTTTAACACCGGGGAGCTGTTTTTT

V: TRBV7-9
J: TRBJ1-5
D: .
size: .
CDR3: CASNGAGQPQHF
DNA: TGTGCCAGCAACGGGGCGGGTCAGCCCCAGCATTTT

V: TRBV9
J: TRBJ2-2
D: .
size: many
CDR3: CASSVSGGLDTGELFF
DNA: TGTGCCAGCAGCGTATCCGGGGGCCTGGACACCGGGGAGCTGTTTTTT

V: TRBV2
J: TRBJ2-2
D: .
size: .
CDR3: CASSELGVAGELFF
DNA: TGTGCCAGCAGTGAATTGGGGGTAGCCGGGGAGCTGTTTTTT

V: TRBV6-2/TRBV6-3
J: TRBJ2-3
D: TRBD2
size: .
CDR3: CASSSGTSGGADTQYF
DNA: TGTGCCAGCAGTTCCGGGACTAGCGGGGGGGCAGATACGCAGTATTTT

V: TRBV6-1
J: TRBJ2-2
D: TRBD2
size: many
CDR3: CASGALAGSNGELFF
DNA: TGTGCCAGCGGGGCACTAGCGGGAAGTAACGGGGAGCTGTTTTTT

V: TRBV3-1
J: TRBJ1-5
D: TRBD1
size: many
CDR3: CASSQGTGSLHF
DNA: TGTGCCAGCAGCCAAGGGACAGGTTCCCTTCATTTT

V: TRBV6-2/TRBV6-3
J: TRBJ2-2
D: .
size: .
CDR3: CASSYYGTGELFF
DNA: TGTGCCAGCAGTTACTATGGCACCGGGGAGCTGTTTTTT

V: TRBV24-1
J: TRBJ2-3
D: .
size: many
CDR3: CATSGTASTDTQYF
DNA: TGTGCCACCAGTGGGACAGCCAGCACAGATACGCAGTATTTT

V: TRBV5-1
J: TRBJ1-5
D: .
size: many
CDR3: CASNRYQPQHF
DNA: TGCGCCAGCAACCGGTATCAGCCCCAGCATTTT

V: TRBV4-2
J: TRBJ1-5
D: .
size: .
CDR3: CASSQESSRLSNQPQHF
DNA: TGTGCCAGCAGCCAAGAGAGTAGCCGACTTAGCAATCAGCCCCAGCATTTT

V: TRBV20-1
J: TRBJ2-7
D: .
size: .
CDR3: CSGQRDAPYEQYF
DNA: TGCAGTGGACAGCGTGATGCTCCCTACGAGCAGTACTTC

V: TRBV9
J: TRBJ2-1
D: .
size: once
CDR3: CASSVLSGGAYNEQFF
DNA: TGTGCCAGCAGCGTATTGTCGGGGGGCGCCTACAATGAGCAGTTCTTC

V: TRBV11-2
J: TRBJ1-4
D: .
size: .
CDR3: CASSPLRGGGEKLFF
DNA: TGTGCCAGCAGCCCCTTACGTGGGGGGGGTGAAAAACTGTTTTTT

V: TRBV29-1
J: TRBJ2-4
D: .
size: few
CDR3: CSVGTLLGAKNIQYF
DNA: TGCAGCGTCGGGACTCTCCTAGGGGCCAAAAACATTCAGTACTTC

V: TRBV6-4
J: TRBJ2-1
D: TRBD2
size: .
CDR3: CASSDSISGGHNEQFF
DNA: TGTGCCAGCAGTGACTCAATAAGCGGGGGTCACAATGAGCAGTTCTTC

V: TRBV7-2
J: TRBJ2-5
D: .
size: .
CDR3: CASSSPGLQETQYF
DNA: TGTGCCAGCAGCTCACCGGGACTCCAAGAGACCCAGTACTTC

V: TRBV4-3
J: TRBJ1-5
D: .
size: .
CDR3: CASSLGTTGNQPQHF
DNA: TGCGCCAGCAGCCTTGGGACCACGGGCAATCAGCCCCAGCATTTT

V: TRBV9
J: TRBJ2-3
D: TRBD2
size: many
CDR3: CASSVAAGGPTDTQYF
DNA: TGTGCCAGCAGCGTAGCTGCGGGGGGCCCCACAGATACGCAGTATTTT

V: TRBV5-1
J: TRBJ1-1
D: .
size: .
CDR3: CASSLTQYRVRNGHEAFF
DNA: TGCGCCAGCAGCCTGACCCAGTACAGGGTCCGAAATGGTCATGAAGCTTTCTTT

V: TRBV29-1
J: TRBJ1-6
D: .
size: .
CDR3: CSVGQDLNSPLHF
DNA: TGCAGCGTTGGTCAGGACCTTAATTCACCCCTCCACTTT

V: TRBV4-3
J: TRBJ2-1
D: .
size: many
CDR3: CASSQRRALDEQFF
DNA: TGCGCCAGCAGCCAAAGACGGGCTCTAGATGAGCAGTTCTTC

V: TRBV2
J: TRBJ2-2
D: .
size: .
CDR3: CASSAERTRELFF
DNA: TGTGCCAGCAGTGCGGAGCGGACCAGGGAGCTGTTTTTT

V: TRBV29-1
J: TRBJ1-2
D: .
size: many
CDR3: CSVEGGGTYGYTF
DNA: TGCAGCGTTGAAGGCGGAGGGACCTATGGCTACACCTTC

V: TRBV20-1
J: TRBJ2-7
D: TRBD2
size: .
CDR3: CSARVSAGDEQYF
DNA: TGCAGTGCTAGAGTCTCGGCGGGGGACGAGCAGTACTTC

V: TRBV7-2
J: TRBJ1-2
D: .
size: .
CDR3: CASSLVGGDYGYTF
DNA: TGTGCCAGCAGCTTAGTGGGCGGGGACTATGGCTACACCTTC

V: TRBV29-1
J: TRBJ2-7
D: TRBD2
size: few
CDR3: CSVEATGGAYEQYF
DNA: TGCAGCGTTGAAGCAACGGGAGGGGCCTACGAGCAGTACTTC

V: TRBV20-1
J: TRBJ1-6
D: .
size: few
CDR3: CSASKGKYNSPLHF
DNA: TGCAGTGCTTCTAAGGGGAAATATAATTCACCCCTCCACTTT

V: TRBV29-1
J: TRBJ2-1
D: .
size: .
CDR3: CSVEGGGSMNEQFF
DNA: TGCAGCGTTGAAGGAGGGGGGAGTATGAATGAGCAGTTCTTC

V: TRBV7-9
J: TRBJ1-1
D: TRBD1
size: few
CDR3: CASSPPQTGEGTEAFF
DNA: TGTGCCAGCAGCCCCCCACAAACAGGGGAGGGAACTGAAGCTTTCTTT

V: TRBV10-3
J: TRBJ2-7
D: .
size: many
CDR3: CAISGASGRGGYEQYF
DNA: TGTGCCATCAGTGGAGCCTCCGGCCGAGGGGGCTACGAGCAGTACTTC

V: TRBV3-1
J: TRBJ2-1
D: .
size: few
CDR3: CASSQGGGSGHNEQFF
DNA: TGTGCCAGCAGCCAAGGGGGGGGCTCGGGCCACAATGAGCAGTTCTTC

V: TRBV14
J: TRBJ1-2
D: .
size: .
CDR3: CASSQVYNYGDTF
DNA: TGTGCCAGCAGCCAAGTGTATAACTATGGCGACACCTTC

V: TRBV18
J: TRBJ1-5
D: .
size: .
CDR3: CASSHVRSQPQHF
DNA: TGTGCCAGCTCACACGTACGTAGTCAGCCCCAGCATTTT

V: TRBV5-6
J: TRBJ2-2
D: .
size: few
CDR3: CASSLGTTGELFF
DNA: TGTGCCAGCAGCTTGGGGACGACCGGGGAGCTGTTTTTT

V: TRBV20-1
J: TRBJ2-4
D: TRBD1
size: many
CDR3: CSASPGTGAKNIQYF
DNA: TGCAGTGCTTCCCCCGGGACAGGGGCCAAAAACATTCAGTACTTC

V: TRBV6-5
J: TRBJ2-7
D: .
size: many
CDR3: CASSYSAAAAEQYF
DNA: TGTGCCAGCAGTTACTCGGCTGCGGCAGCCGAGCAGTACTTC

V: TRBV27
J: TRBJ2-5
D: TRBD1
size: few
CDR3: CATRTGQQETQYF
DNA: TGTGCCACTCGGACAGGACAGCAAGAGACCCAGTACTTC

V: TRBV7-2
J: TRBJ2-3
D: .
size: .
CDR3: CASSFRLRDTQYF
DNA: TGTGCCAGCAGCTTTCGCCTGAGGGATACGCAGTATTTT

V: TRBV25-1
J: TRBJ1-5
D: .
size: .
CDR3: CASSPGNNQPQHF
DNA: TGTGCCAGCAGTCCCGGAAACAATCAGCCCCAGCATTTT

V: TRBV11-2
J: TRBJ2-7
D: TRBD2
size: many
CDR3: CASSLGLASTYEQYF
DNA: TGTGCCAGCAGCTTAGGACTAGCGTCGACCTACGAGCAGTACTTC

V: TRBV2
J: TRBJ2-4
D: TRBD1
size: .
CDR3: CASRAGTGNIQYF
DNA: TGTGCCAGCAGGGCCGGGACAGGGAACATTCAGTACTTC

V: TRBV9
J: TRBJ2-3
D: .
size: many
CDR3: CASRRTSSDTQYF
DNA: TGTGCCAGCAGACGTACTAGTTCAGATACGCAGTATTTT

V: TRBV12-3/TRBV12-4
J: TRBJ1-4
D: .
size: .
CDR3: CASSPDLGRGRTNEKLFF
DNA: TGTGCCAGCAGTCCGGACCTGGGGAGGGGGAGAACTAATGAAAAACTGTTTTTT

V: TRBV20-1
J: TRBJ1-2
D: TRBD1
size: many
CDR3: CSARDRPTTGDGYTF
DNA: TGCAGTGCTAGAGATCGCCCTACGACAGGGGATGGCTACACCTTC

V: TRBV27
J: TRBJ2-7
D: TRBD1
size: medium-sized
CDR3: CASTFGQGAGEQYF
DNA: TGTGCCAGCACCTTTGGACAGGGGGCGGGGGAGCAGTACTTC

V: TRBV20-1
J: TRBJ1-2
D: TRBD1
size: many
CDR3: CSARDPTGDYGYTF
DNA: TGCAGTGCTAGAGACCCGACAGGGGACTATGGCTACACCTTC

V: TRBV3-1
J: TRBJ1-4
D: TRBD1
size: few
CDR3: CASSRGTGPTNEKLFF
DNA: TGTGCCAGCAGCCGTGGGACAGGCCCTACTAATGAAAAACTGTTTTTT

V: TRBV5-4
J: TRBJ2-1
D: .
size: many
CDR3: CASSLQGSYNEQFF
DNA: TGTGCCAGCAGCTTACAGGGTAGCTACAATGAGCAGTTCTTC

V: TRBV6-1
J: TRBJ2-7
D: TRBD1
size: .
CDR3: CASSEALRGQGYYEQYF
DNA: TGTGCCAGCAGTGAAGCGCTTCGGGGACAGGGGTACTACGAGCAGTACTTC

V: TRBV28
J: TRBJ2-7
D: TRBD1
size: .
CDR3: CASTLSGQGGYEQYF
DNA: TGTGCCAGCACCCTTTCCGGACAGGGGGGGTACGAGCAGTACTTC

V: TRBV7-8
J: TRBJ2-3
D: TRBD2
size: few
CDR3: CASSSGLSTDTQYF
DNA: TGTGCCAGCAGCTCGGGACTATCCACAGATACGCAGTATTTT

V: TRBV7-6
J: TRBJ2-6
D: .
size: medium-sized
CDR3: CASSRSAGANVLTF
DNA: TGTGCCAGCAGCCGATCCGCTGGGGCCAACGTCCTGACTTTC

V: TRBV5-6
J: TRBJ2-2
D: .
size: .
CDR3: CASSRWAGELFF
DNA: TGTGCCAGCAGCCGCTGGGCCGGGGAGCTGTTTTTT

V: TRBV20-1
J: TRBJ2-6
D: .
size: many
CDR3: CSALPGPGANVLTF
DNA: TGCAGTGCCCTGCCCGGGCCTGGGGCCAACGTCCTGACTTTC